This is a list of T cell receptor beta chains from one sample in a study of Graves' ophthalmopathy and Graves' hyperthyroidism. TCRdb reanalysed the multiplex PCR reads using MiXCR and keeps one entry per CDR3 protein. The table has about 1.2 million distinct CDR3 sequences, less than 45% seen once. Sequencing was carried out using peripheral blood or thyroid tissue (not recorded which). The receptors originated from an adult man with Graves' hyperthyroidism. Each CDR3 is given with its conserved first and last residue. The D gene is left open where the match is weak. Some rows mark clone size as missing; the rest say once, few, many or name a class of expanded clone.

D | size | J | V | length | DNA | CDR3
. | many | TRBJ2-7 | TRBV7-9 | 14 | TGTGCCAGCCGGCCGCCGAGGGGATCCTACGAGCAGTACTTC | CASRPPRGSYEQYF
. | . | TRBJ2-7 | TRBV27 | 13 | TGTGCCAGCAGCCGCGGGGTCGCATACGGGCAGTACTTC | CASSRGVAYGQYF
. | many | TRBJ1-2 | TRBV24-1 | 14 | TGTGCCACCAGTGATTCAGGACACCACTATGGCTACACCTTC | CATSDSGHHYGYTF
. | . | TRBJ1-1 | TRBV10-3 | 15 | TGTGCCATCAGTGATGAAGACGGCATGAACACTGAAGCTTTCTTT | CAISDEDGMNTEAFF
. | . | TRBJ1-5 | TRBV6-2/TRBV6-3 | 14 | TGTGCCAGCGCCCCCACAGGGTTGGGGATGCCCCAGCATTTT | CASAPTGLGMPQHF
. | . | TRBJ1-5 | TRBV7-2 | 18 | TGTGCCAGCAGCCATATCGGGGGTAACCCCTTAAGAAATCAGCCCCAGCATTTT | CASSHIGGNPLRNQPQHF
. | . | TRBJ1-6 | TRBV19 | 15 | TGTGCCGGTAGTATAGACGGGACCATCAATTCACCCCTCCACTTT | CAGSIDGTINSPLHF
. | few | TRBJ2-7 | TRBV7-9 | 14 | TGTGCCAGCAGCCAAGCCGAGGGGGGCTACGAGCAGTACTTC | CASSQAEGGYEQYF
. | many | TRBJ1-2 | TRBV6-5 | 13 | TGTGCCAGCAGTTACCAACAGGGTCTGAGCTACACCTTC | CASSYQQGLSYTF
. | many | TRBJ1-1 | TRBV9 | 15 | TGTGCCAGCAGCGGACCCCATGGAATGAACACTGAAGCTTTCTTT | CASSGPHGMNTEAFF
TRBD2 | many | TRBJ2-5 | TRBV7-2 | 15 | TGTGCCAGCAGCTTAGCCCGCGGGAGGGCTGAGACCCAGTACTTC | CASSLARGRAETQYF
. | few | TRBJ1-2 | TRBV7-8 | 14 | TGTGCCAGCAGCTTAGGAGTCAGGGGTCGAGGCTACACCTTC | CASSLGVRGRGYTF
TRBD2 | . | TRBJ2-7 | TRBV7-2 | 13 | TGTGCCAGCCGCACTAGCGGGAGTCCCGAGCAGTACTTC | CASRTSGSPEQYF
. | many | TRBJ1-6 | TRBV12-3/TRBV12-4 | 14 | TGTGCCAGCAGTTTAGTCGGGGGTAATTCACCCCTCCACTTT | CASSLVGGNSPLHF
. | many | TRBJ1-5 | TRBV14 | 12 | TGTGCCAGCAGCCAAGGAAGTCAGCCCCAGCATTTT | CASSQGSQPQHF
. | many | TRBJ2-5 | TRBV29-1 | 13 | TGCAGCGTGCGTGGCAGACAAAAAGAGACCCAGTACTTC | CSVRGRQKETQYF
. | . | TRBJ2-3 | TRBV7-9 | 14 | TGTGCCAGCAGCTGGACGGCTAGCACAGATACGCAGTATTTT | CASSWTASTDTQYF
TRBD1 | many | TRBJ1-6 | TRBV6-6 | 15 | TGTGCCAGCAGACAGGGACAGGGTATGGGTTCACCCCTCCACTTT | CASRQGQGMGSPLHF
TRBD2 | . | TRBJ2-7 | TRBV7-9 | 15 | TGTGCCAGCAGCTTGGTACTAGCGGGGGTAGGTGAGCAGTACTTC | CASSLVLAGVGEQYF
TRBD1 | . | TRBJ1-1 | TRBV5-1 | 15 | TGCGCCAGCAGCCCGAACAGGGGGCAGGGCACTGAAGCTTTCTTT | CASSPNRGQGTEAFF
. | . | TRBJ2-7 | TRBV29-1 | 11 | TGCAGCGGACGGGGTTCCTACGAGCAGTACTTC | CSGRGSYEQYF
TRBD2 | many | TRBJ2-5 | TRBV7-9 | 17 | TGTGCCAGCAGCGCCAATCTACCGACTAGCACCCAAGAGACCCAGTACTTC | CASSANLPTSTQETQYF
TRBD1 | few | TRBJ2-2 | TRBV7-3 | 14 | TGTGCCAGCAGCTCGACAGGGGTTGGCGGGGAGCTGTTTTTT | CASSSTGVGGELFF
TRBD1 | . | TRBJ2-7 | TRBV7-9 | 16 | TGTGCCAGCAGCGCCCGACAGGGGGCTATTCCCTACGAGCAGTACTTC | CASSARQGAIPYEQYF
. | many | TRBJ2-7 | TRBV5-1 | 14 | TGCGCCAGCAGTCCCGGGACTGAGTCCTACGAGCAGTACTTC | CASSPGTESYEQYF
TRBD1 | many | TRBJ1-5 | TRBV2 | 15 | TGTGCCAGCAGGGACGACAGGGGCGTCTCTCAGCCCCAGCATTTT | CASRDDRGVSQPQHF
. | . | TRBJ2-3 | TRBV10-2 | 11 | TGCGCCAGCAAGATTCAAGATACGCAGTATTTT | CASKIQDTQYF
TRBD1 | . | TRBJ1-5 | TRBV10-2 | 15 | TGCGCCAGCAGCCACCCGGGACAGATATATCAGCCCCAGCATTTT | CASSHPGQIYQPQHF
. | . | TRBJ2-3 | TRBV20-1 | 13 | TGCAGTGCTAGGGCGGGATTCACAGATACGCAGTATTTT | CSARAGFTDTQYF
TRBD1 | many | TRBJ2-5 | TRBV7-3 | 14 | TGTGCCAGCAGCACCACAGGGGTGGGCGAGACCCAGTACTTC | CASSTTGVGETQYF
. | many | TRBJ1-2 | TRBV20-1 | 11 | TGCAGTGCCTCCCGGCAAGAAAGCTACACCTTC | CSASRQESYTF
. | . | TRBJ2-5 | TRBV11-1 | 19 | . | CASSFYICSAPIGGETQYF
TRBD1 | few | TRBJ1-5 | TRBV2 | 15 | TGTGCCAGCAGTCAAGACAGGGCCCTCCAGCAGCCCCAGCATTTT | CASSQDRALQQPQHF
TRBD1 | . | TRBJ2-5 | TRBV15 | 16 | TGTGCCACCAGCAGAGATCTCCCAGGACAGGGCGAGACCCAGTACTTC | CATSRDLPGQGETQYF
. | many | TRBJ2-7 | TRBV19 | 14 | TGTGCCAGTAGTATCGCAGGACGAAGCTACGAGCAGTACTTC | CASSIAGRSYEQYF
. | . | TRBJ2-1 | TRBV29-1 | 11 | TGCAGCGTTGGACCTGGGGAGAAGCAGTTCTTC | CSVGPGEKQFF
TRBD1 | many | TRBJ1-1 | TRBV19 | 17 | TGTGCCAGTGCGACCGCCGGGACAGGGGGCGCGAACACTGAAGCTTTCTTT | CASATAGTGGANTEAFF
. | . | TRBJ1-1 | TRBV4-1 | 14 | TGCGCCAGCAGCCAAGGCCGGGCCCCCCAAGGATCTTTCTTT | CASSQGRAPQGSFF
. | . | TRBJ1-4 | TRBV9 | 17 | TGTGCCAGCAATTACGGGTCGAACACCGGGGATAATGAAAAACTGTTTTTT | CASNYGSNTGDNEKLFF
. | once | TRBJ1-3 | TRBV29-1 | 12 | TGCAGCGTTGATCCTGAGATGAACACCATATATTTT | CSVDPEMNTIYF